This T cell receptor (beta chain) is drawn from a study of CD8 T cells in ankylosing spondylitis. Whole-study findings and limits: Disease-linked clones proved CD8+ and comparatively uncommon in peripheral blood. Reactive arthritis synovial fluid and blood previously showed some of these motif variants.

Remarks on this clonotype: The antigen is unknown.

CDR1 and CDR2 (germline): DFQATT, SNEGSKA (reference sequence). V shed 0 bases and J shed 2 bases, with 14 bases lying between them. The CDR3 runs to 16 residues. TCRdb independently ran MiXCR on the 5' RACE reads; one entry per CDR3 protein. This table holds 250,000 to 300,000 distinct CDR3 sequences, around 19% found once. This clonotype was sampled from a male donor with ankylosing spondylitis or in good health (not recorded which). The J gene is TRBJ1-5, the V gene TRBV20-1; maybe TRBD1 (6 bases). Sequenced: blood, either unsorted or a sorted T cell fraction (not recorded which). CDR3 in amino acids: CSARDDRKVGNQPQHF. As DNA, the CDR3 is TGCAGTGCTAGAGATGACAGGAAGGTGGGCAATCAGCCCCAGCATTTT.